Following are 21 T cell receptor beta chains from one sample sequenced in a study of CD8+CD57+ T cells in acquired aplastic anemia. Genomic DNA constituted the template upon which TCR beta VDJ and CDR3 profiling was performed. TCRdb called the reads again in MiXCR, with one record for every CDR3 protein. The sample lists approximately 130,000 distinct CDR3 sequences, 45% to 60% occurring once. It was patients with CD8+CD57+ cell expansion by flow cytometry who were chosen for sequencing. Source material: sorted CD4+, CD8+, or CD8+CD57+ T cells (not recorded which) from PBMCs. The receptors shown here come from a human donor with aplastic anemia.

V gene TRBV11-1 combines with J gene TRBJ2-3; a possible D gene is TRBD2 (5 bases). This CDR3 is 15 amino acids long. The V and J ends lost 6 bases and 0 bases respectively, with 13 bases between them. Germline V CDR1 and CDR2: SGHAT, FQDESV (reference sequence). In nucleotides, the CDR3 is TGTGCCAGCAGGGGAGAGGGAATCAGCACAGATACGCAGTATTTT. This translates into CASRGEGISTDTQYF. The whole variable domain, filled in from reference TRBV11-1 and TRBJ2-3, reads EAEVAQSPRYKITEKSQAVAFWCDPISGHATLYWYRQILGQGPELLVQFQDESVVDDSQLPKDRFSAERLKGVDSTLKIQPAELGDSAMYLCASRGEGISTDTQYFGPGTRLTVL.

This clonotype has a handful of counts. A read error may explain this, as a much larger clone is one base away. The V call is TRBV7-8, the J call TRBJ2-1, with 10 bases aligning to TRBD2. From germline, CDR1 is SGHVS and CDR2 FQNEAQ. There are 16 residues in the CDR3. The CDR3 protein is CASSLVLAGALNGQFF. The DNA of the CDR3 is TGTGCCAGCAGCTTAGTTCTAGCGGGGGCCCTCAATGGGCAGTTCTTC. The whole variable domain, remainder taken from reference TRBV7-8 and TRBJ2-1, is GAGVSQSPRYKVAKRGQDVALRCDPISGHVSLFWYQQALGQGPEFLTYFQNEAQLDKSGLPSDRFFAERPEGSVSTLKIQRTQQEDSAVYLCASSLVLAGALNGQFFGPGTRLTVL.

This clonotype has at least ten counts. This chain joins TRBV29-1 and TRBJ1-1, with D uncertain. Trimming left V 8 bases short and J 6 bases short, with 16 bases between. Germline lookup yields CDR1 SQVTM and CDR2 ANQGSEA. CDR3 length: 12 residues. The CDR3: CSSKSGASEAFF. CDR3 coding DNA: TGCAGCTCCAAGTCAGGAGCCTCTGAAGCTTTCTTT.

This chain links TRBV5-1 with TRBJ2-7; the match to TRBD1 covers 10 bases. The CDR3 has 14 residues. In germline, CDR1 is SGHRS, CDR2 YFSETQ. J lost 6 bases, V lost 1 base, and 4 bases had no gene match. CDR3 sequence: CASSLRGQGFEQYF. CDR3 sequence (DNA): TGCGCCAGCAGCTTGAGGGGACAGGGGTTCGAGCAGTACTTC.

Many counts were recorded for this clonotype. The rearrangement links TRBV2 to TRBJ1-5, with D maybe TRBD1 (6 bases). The CDR3 is 15 residues long. V was trimmed by 0 bases and J by 3 bases, leaving 9 bases between them. CDR1 is SNHLY and CDR2 is FYNNEI in the germline V gene. CDR3: CASSEAQGYNQPQHF. The CDR3 DNA reads TGTGCCAGCAGTGAAGCACAGGGATACAATCAGCCCCAGCATTTT.

This chain uses TRBV24-1 with TRBJ1-2; 7 bases line up with TRBD1. Trimming cost V 4 bases and J 5 bases; bases outside gene matches: 12. CDR1 is KGHDR, CDR2 SFDVKD, per germline. The CDR3 is made up of 16 amino acids. Here the CDR3 reads CATSDGYRGVGYGYTF. In DNA, the CDR3 is TGTGCCACCAGTGACGGCTACAGGGGTGTAGGTTATGGCTACACCTTC.

This clonotype came up a few times. The chain combines TRBV6-2 or TRBV6-3 with TRBJ1-1, with TRBD1 identical over 7 bases. The V gene end was trimmed by 2 bases and the J gene end by 5 bases; junction bases not matched to a gene: 11. Looked up from germline, CDR1 is MNHEY and CDR2 is SVGEGT. This CDR3 has 16 amino acids. In nucleotides, the CDR3 is TGTGCCAGCAGTTACAGTCCCGACAGGGACCAGACTGAAGCTTTCTTT. Translation: CASSYSPDRDQTEAFF.

DNA for the CDR3: TGTGCCAGCAGCTTAGCAGAGGTCGGGAATTCACCCCTCCACTTT. This gives the protein CASSLAEVGNSPLHF. The rearrangement joins TRBV7-9 to TRBJ1-6; D is unresolved. Trimming took 0 bases from V and 7 from J, leaving 10 bases between them. CDR1 and CDR2 from the germline V gene are SEHNR and FQNEAQ (reference sequence). This CDR3 is 15 amino acids long.

The chain uses TRBV20-1 and TRBJ2-3; D ambiguous. From germline, CDR1 is DFQATT and CDR2 SNEGSKA (reference sequence). The CDR3 extends over 11 amino acids. Trimming pared 3 bases from V and 2 bases from J, leaving 3 bases between. CDR3 protein: CSARHTDTQYF. The CDR3 DNA is TGCAGTGCTAGGCACACAGATACGCAGTATTTT.

This clonotype appeared a few times. This chain uses TRBV2 with TRBJ2-5, with D perhaps TRBD2 (7 bases). V lost 8 bases, J lost 3 bases, and 13 bases lay in between. Germline V CDR1 and CDR2: SNHLY, FYNNEI. This CDR3 comprises 13 residues. CDR3 bases: TGTGCCAGCCCCCGGGGGGCTGAAGAGACCCAGTACTTC. Amino acids: CASPRGAEETQYF.

The chain links TRBV11-2 to TRBJ2-3, with TRBD1 matching over 8 bases. CDR3 length: 15 residues. V lost 6 bases, J lost 0 bases, and 5 bases stayed unmatched. The germline V gene has CDR1 SGHAT and CDR2 FQNNGV. CDR3 amino acids: CASRTYRGSTDTQYF. The CDR3 DNA reads TGTGCCAGCAGGACCTACAGGGGGAGCACAGATACGCAGTATTTT.

The chain has TRBV7-8 and TRBJ2-5; possibly TRBD1 for D (6 bases). CDR3 length: 14 amino acids. Germline V CDR1 and CDR2: SGHVS, FQNEAQ. V was clipped by 5 bases and J by 5 bases, with 15 bases between them. The CDR3 nucleotides read TGTGCCAGCAGCCCTCCTTACAGGGCTGAGACCCAGTACTTC. Translated: CASSPPYRAETQYF.

This clonotype was seen once. The CDR3 sequence is CSARDLEETQYF. In DNA form, the CDR3 reads TGCAGTGCTAGGGACTTGGAGGAGACCCAGTACTTC. The genes are TRBV20-1 and TRBJ2-5; D is possibly TRBD2 (5 bases). This CDR3 has 12 residues. Germline-derived CDR1 and CDR2 are DFQATT and SNEGSKA (reference sequence). The V and J ends lost 3 bases and 5 bases respectively, with 10 bases between them.

The J gene is TRBJ1-1, the V gene TRBV29-1; no clear D gene. Germline CDR1 reads SQVTM; CDR2 reads ANQGSEA. CDR3 size: 12 residues. V was pared by 0 bases and J by 6 bases, with 8 bases between. CDR3 in amino acids: CSVEEGSAEAFF. CDR3 DNA: TGCAGCGTTGAAGAGGGGTCGGCTGAAGCTTTCTTT.

This clonotype was detected ten times or more. The genes are TRBV12-3 or TRBV12-4 and TRBJ1-2; no clear D. V dropped 2 bases and J dropped 4 bases, with 8 bases sitting between them. This CDR3 has 13 residues. For the CDR3, the DNA is TGTGCCAGCAGTTTACTCAGTTCCTATGGCTACACCTTC. Protein: CASSLLSSYGYTF.

This clonotype was found many times. The chain combines TRBV7-9 with TRBJ2-3, with 8 positions matching TRBD1. Germline assignment: CDR1 SEHNR and CDR2 FQNEAQ (reference sequence). This CDR3 contains 14 residues. V gave up 5 bases and J gave up 3 bases; unmatched junction bases: 4. The CDR3 is CASSRGQETDTQYF. CDR3 in DNA: TGTGCCAGCAGCCGGGGACAGGAAACAGATACGCAGTATTTT.

This chain connects TRBV12-3 or TRBV12-4 to TRBJ1-2; tentatively, D is TRBD1 (5 bases). The CDR3 runs 15 residues. Trimming stripped 5 bases from V and 8 bases from J, with 21 bases between. CDR3 nucleotide sequence: TGTGCCAGCAGTCCTCGGGACGGACTAATGAACGGCTACACCTTC. This sequence encodes CASSPRDGLMNGYTF.

A few counts support this clonotype. This chain connects TRBV6-4 to TRBJ2-3, with TRBD2 matching over 11 bases. Germline assignment: CDR1 MRHNA and CDR2 SNTAGT. J gave up 4 bases and V 6 bases, and 6 bases lay outside the gene matches. This CDR3 spans 15 amino acids. CDR3 residues: CASSITSGGSDTQYF. DNA for the CDR3: TGTGCCAGCAGCATAACTAGCGGGGGCTCAGATACGCAGTATTTT.

This clonotype has only a few counts. The chain employs TRBV5-1 and TRBJ2-2; 8 nucleotides align to TRBD2. Germline V gives CDR1 SGHRS, CDR2 YFSETQ. The CDR3 is made up of 17 amino acids. V gave up 4 bases and J gave up 9 bases; unmatched junction bases: 17. Here the CDR3 reads CASSGGSGTSLTRELFF. Written as DNA, the CDR3 is TGCGCCAGCAGCGGGGGATCCGGGACTAGTCTAACCCGGGAGCTGTTTTTT.

This rearrangement joins TRBV15 to TRBJ2-1; 9 positions agree with TRBD1. The J segment lost 7 bases and the V segment lost 4 bases, leaving 5 bases of the junction unmatched. The germline gives CDR1 LNHNV, CDR2 YYDKDF (reference sequence). The CDR3 consists of 14 residues. CDR3 sequence reads: CATSTGTGRNEQFF. CDR3 DNA: TGTGCCACCAGCACCGGGACAGGGCGGAATGAGCAGTTCTTC.

J is TRBJ1-6 and V is TRBV7-3; unclear D gene. Germline values: CDR1 SGHTA, CDR2 FQGTGA. The CDR3 covers 14 residues. V lost 5 bases and J 7 bases, leaving 12 bases between the germline ends. In nucleotides, the CDR3 is TGTGCCAGCAGCCGCCCGGGGTCCAATTCACCCCTCCACTTT. Translation gives CASSRPGSNSPLHF. Filled out from reference TRBV7-3 and TRBJ1-6, the complete variable domain reads GAGVSQTPSNKVTEKGKYVELRCDPISGHTALYWYRQSLGQGPEFLIYFQGTGAADDSGLPNDRFFAVRPEGSVSTLKIQRTERGDSAVYLCASSRPGSNSPLHFGNGTRLTVT.